This T cell receptor (beta chain) is drawn from a study of blood T cell repertoires in COVID-19. Study-wide background: T cells, B-cell-depleted T cells, or PBMCs supplied cDNA or gDNA.

The CDR3 runs to 13 residues. The ends were cut back, 3 bases at V and 2 bases at J, with 7 bases in the middle. Germline V gene data show CDR1 as MNHEY and CDR2 as SVGEGT. Original processing methods: Reference gene primer amplification in the assay estimated nucleated cell counts. Measured with immunoSEQ multiplex PCR; TCRdb has only the in-frame clones, and not every one. The V and J calls and the clone size are those of that table, but D and trimming were determined from the DNA. The sample has about 73,000 clones, around four fifths seen once. This chain joins TRBV6-2 or TRBV6-3 and TRBJ2-5; D uncertain. This TCR derives from a man older than 75 with active or convalescent COVID-19. The sequenced sample was peripheral blood. The CDR3 is CASSYLTQETQYF. The DNA for the CDR3 is TGTGCCAGCAGTTATCTTACACAAGAGACCCAGTACTTC.